Given below is one T cell receptor (beta chain) in context. The CDR3 sequence is 16 residues long. From germline, CDR1 is SGHAT and CDR2 FQNNGV. V shed 2 bases and J shed 0 bases, with 10 bases lying between them. Using immunoSEQ multiplex PCR, the repertoire was profiled, and TCRdb retains in-frame clones only, with some absent. The table lists 85,000 to 120,000 clones, around 90% of them singletons. This entry belongs to a study of blood T cell repertoires in COVID-19. For the study at large: Spain, Italy and the United States supplied samples that represented acute and convalescent COVID-19.

The sequenced sample was peripheral blood. The rearrangement links TRBV11-2 to TRBJ2-2; possible D gene TRBD1, 6 bases. This clonotype was obtained from a woman aged 45-59 years with COVID-19, enrolled during active disease. CDR3 bases: TGTGCCAGCAGCTTAAGTGGGGGCGCGAACACCGGGGAGCTGTTTTTT. Its translation is CASSLSGGANTGELFF.